These 5 T cell receptor beta chains share one sample of origin, sequenced in a study of blood T cell repertoires in COVID-19. TCRdb's copy holds only in-frame clones and misses some; the assay was immunoSEQ multiplex PCR. Here the sample spans 110,000 or so clones, about 85% being singletons. Material: peripheral blood. The receptor set was obtained from a man aged 50-59 years with acute or convalescent COVID-19.

This chain links TRBV5-4 with TRBJ2-5, with TRBD2 matching 8 bases. The CDR3 consists of 15 residues. After removal of 4 bases from V and 7 bases from J, the junction contained 12 bases not matched to a gene. From germline, CDR1 is SGHNT and CDR2 YYREEE (reference sequence). CDR3 in DNA: TGTGCCAGCAGCGAGGCCGGGACTAGGGGGTGGACCCAGTACTTC. It specifies CASSEAGTRGWTQYF.

The gene calls are TRBV9 and TRBJ2-5, with 13 bases identical to TRBD2. The CDR3 is made up of 16 amino acids. Trimming removed 4 bases from V and 4 bases from J; junction bases left unmatched: 7. CDR1 and CDR2 from the germline V gene are SGDLS and YYNGEE. The CDR3 loop reads CASSWGLAGFGETQYF. CDR3 coding DNA: TGTGCCAGCAGCTGGGGACTAGCGGGATTCGGAGAGACCCAGTACTTC.

The rearrangement uses TRBV6-5 and TRBJ1-1; perhaps TRBD1 as D (6 bases). This CDR3 has 13 residues. The germline CDR1 and CDR2 sequences are MNHEY and SVGAGI. The V end lost 4 bases, the J end lost 4 bases, and 10 bases lay between the germline ends. DNA of the CDR3: TGTGCCAGCAGTTCCAACAGGGTCACTGAAGCTTTCTTT. Residues: CASSSNRVTEAFF.

The rearrangement joins TRBV27 to TRBJ2-1; D is ambiguous. CDR3 length: 14 amino acids. Trimming shortened V by 1 base and J by 8 bases, and 12 bases separated the two germline ends. Germline CDR1 reads MNHEY; CDR2 reads SMNVEV (reference sequence). CDR3 DNA sequence: TGTGCCAGCAGTTTATTGGAGAGTGTTGATGAGCAGTTCTTC. It codes for CASSLLESVDEQFF.

The chain couples TRBV19 to TRBJ1-1; 7 nucleotides agree with TRBD1. The CDR3 extends over 14 amino acids. V lost 4 bases to trimming and J lost 3 bases; unmatched junction nucleotides: 5. The V gene's germline CDR1 is LNHDA and CDR2 SQIVND (reference sequence). In DNA form, the CDR3 reads TGTGCCAGTAGTAAGGGACAGTCCCACACTGAAGCTTTCTTT. It specifies CASSKGQSHTEAFF.